These T cell receptor beta chains were read from a single sample in a study of blood T cell repertoires in COVID-19. Here immunoSEQ multiplex PCR was the method, and the copy in TCRdb shows in-frame clones only, minus some. The sample holds about 65,000 clones; 83% are singletons and the top ten take roughly 10%. Sequenced input: peripheral blood. These receptors originate from a middle-aged man with COVID-19, enrolled during active disease. Both conserved end residues are part of each CDR3.

J gene | V gene | CDR3 protein
TRBJ1-3 | TRBV6-1 | CASSDRGNTIYF
TRBJ2-1 | TRBV11-2 | CASSSGYYNEQFF
TRBJ2-1 | TRBV18 | CASSPEPSGRGNEQFF
TRBJ1-2 | TRBV19 | CASSLGQGSYGYTF
TRBJ1-2 | TRBV4-3 | CASSQAQGENGYTF
TRBJ1-5 | TRBV5-1 | CASSLDGTASNQPQHF
TRBJ1-1 | TRBV7-2 | CASSLARALGAFF
TRBJ1-1 | TRBV15 | CATRQTRQGRNTEAFF
TRBJ2-1 | TRBV3-1/TRBV3-2 | CASSQDSGGGNEQFF
TRBJ2-5 | TRBV20-1 | CSASAPETQYF
TRBJ2-1 | TRBV28 | CASSPLWGGGYNEQFF
TRBJ2-6 | TRBV6-5 | CASSPQVSGANVLTF
TRBJ2-1 | TRBV19 | CASRRTSRYNEQFF
TRBJ2-3 | TRBV4-2 | CASSQDGLATDTQYF
TRBJ1-2 | TRBV27 | CASRGVGTVNGYTF
TRBJ1-3 | TRBV2 | CAIRMGAGNTIYF
TRBJ1-2 | TRBV28 | CASTSTGLGRYTF
TRBJ2-3 | TRBV10-3 | CAIGGGGGTDTQYF
TRBJ1-4 | TRBV9 | CASSPTGTGGEKLFF